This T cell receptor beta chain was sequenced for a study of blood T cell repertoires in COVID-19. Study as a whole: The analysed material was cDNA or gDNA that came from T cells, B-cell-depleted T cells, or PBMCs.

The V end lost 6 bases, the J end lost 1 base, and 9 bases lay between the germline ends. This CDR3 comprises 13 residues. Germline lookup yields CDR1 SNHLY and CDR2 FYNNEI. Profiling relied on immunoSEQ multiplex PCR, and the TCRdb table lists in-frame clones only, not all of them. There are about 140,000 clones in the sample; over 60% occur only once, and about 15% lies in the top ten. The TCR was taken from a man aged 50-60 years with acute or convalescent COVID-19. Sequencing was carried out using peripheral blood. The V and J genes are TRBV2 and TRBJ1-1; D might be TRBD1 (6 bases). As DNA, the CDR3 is TGTGCCAGCAGGGTGACAGGGAACACTGAAGCTTTCTTT. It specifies CASRVTGNTEAFF.